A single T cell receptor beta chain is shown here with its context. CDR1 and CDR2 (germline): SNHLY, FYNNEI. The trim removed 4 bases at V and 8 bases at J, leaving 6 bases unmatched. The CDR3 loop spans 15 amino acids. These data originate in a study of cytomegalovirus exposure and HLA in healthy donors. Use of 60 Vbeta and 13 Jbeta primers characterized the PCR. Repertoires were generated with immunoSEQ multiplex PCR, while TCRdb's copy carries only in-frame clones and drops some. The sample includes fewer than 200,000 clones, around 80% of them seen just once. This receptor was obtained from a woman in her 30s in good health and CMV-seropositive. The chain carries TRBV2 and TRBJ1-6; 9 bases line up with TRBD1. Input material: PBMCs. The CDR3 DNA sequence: TGTGCCAGCAGTGGACAGGGGGGGCTGGATTCACCCCTCCACTTT. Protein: CASSGQGGLDSPLHF.